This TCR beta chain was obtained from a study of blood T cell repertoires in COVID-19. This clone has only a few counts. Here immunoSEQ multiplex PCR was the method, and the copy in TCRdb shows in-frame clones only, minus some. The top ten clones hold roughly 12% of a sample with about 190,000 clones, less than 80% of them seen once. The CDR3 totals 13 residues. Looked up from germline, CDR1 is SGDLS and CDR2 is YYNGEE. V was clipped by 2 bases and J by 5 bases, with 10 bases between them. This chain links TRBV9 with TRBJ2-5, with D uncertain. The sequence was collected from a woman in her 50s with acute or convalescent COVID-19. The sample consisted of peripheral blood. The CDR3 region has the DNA TGTGCCAGCAGCGTGTCTCGGTGGGAGACCCAGTACTTC. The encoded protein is CASSVSRWETQYF.